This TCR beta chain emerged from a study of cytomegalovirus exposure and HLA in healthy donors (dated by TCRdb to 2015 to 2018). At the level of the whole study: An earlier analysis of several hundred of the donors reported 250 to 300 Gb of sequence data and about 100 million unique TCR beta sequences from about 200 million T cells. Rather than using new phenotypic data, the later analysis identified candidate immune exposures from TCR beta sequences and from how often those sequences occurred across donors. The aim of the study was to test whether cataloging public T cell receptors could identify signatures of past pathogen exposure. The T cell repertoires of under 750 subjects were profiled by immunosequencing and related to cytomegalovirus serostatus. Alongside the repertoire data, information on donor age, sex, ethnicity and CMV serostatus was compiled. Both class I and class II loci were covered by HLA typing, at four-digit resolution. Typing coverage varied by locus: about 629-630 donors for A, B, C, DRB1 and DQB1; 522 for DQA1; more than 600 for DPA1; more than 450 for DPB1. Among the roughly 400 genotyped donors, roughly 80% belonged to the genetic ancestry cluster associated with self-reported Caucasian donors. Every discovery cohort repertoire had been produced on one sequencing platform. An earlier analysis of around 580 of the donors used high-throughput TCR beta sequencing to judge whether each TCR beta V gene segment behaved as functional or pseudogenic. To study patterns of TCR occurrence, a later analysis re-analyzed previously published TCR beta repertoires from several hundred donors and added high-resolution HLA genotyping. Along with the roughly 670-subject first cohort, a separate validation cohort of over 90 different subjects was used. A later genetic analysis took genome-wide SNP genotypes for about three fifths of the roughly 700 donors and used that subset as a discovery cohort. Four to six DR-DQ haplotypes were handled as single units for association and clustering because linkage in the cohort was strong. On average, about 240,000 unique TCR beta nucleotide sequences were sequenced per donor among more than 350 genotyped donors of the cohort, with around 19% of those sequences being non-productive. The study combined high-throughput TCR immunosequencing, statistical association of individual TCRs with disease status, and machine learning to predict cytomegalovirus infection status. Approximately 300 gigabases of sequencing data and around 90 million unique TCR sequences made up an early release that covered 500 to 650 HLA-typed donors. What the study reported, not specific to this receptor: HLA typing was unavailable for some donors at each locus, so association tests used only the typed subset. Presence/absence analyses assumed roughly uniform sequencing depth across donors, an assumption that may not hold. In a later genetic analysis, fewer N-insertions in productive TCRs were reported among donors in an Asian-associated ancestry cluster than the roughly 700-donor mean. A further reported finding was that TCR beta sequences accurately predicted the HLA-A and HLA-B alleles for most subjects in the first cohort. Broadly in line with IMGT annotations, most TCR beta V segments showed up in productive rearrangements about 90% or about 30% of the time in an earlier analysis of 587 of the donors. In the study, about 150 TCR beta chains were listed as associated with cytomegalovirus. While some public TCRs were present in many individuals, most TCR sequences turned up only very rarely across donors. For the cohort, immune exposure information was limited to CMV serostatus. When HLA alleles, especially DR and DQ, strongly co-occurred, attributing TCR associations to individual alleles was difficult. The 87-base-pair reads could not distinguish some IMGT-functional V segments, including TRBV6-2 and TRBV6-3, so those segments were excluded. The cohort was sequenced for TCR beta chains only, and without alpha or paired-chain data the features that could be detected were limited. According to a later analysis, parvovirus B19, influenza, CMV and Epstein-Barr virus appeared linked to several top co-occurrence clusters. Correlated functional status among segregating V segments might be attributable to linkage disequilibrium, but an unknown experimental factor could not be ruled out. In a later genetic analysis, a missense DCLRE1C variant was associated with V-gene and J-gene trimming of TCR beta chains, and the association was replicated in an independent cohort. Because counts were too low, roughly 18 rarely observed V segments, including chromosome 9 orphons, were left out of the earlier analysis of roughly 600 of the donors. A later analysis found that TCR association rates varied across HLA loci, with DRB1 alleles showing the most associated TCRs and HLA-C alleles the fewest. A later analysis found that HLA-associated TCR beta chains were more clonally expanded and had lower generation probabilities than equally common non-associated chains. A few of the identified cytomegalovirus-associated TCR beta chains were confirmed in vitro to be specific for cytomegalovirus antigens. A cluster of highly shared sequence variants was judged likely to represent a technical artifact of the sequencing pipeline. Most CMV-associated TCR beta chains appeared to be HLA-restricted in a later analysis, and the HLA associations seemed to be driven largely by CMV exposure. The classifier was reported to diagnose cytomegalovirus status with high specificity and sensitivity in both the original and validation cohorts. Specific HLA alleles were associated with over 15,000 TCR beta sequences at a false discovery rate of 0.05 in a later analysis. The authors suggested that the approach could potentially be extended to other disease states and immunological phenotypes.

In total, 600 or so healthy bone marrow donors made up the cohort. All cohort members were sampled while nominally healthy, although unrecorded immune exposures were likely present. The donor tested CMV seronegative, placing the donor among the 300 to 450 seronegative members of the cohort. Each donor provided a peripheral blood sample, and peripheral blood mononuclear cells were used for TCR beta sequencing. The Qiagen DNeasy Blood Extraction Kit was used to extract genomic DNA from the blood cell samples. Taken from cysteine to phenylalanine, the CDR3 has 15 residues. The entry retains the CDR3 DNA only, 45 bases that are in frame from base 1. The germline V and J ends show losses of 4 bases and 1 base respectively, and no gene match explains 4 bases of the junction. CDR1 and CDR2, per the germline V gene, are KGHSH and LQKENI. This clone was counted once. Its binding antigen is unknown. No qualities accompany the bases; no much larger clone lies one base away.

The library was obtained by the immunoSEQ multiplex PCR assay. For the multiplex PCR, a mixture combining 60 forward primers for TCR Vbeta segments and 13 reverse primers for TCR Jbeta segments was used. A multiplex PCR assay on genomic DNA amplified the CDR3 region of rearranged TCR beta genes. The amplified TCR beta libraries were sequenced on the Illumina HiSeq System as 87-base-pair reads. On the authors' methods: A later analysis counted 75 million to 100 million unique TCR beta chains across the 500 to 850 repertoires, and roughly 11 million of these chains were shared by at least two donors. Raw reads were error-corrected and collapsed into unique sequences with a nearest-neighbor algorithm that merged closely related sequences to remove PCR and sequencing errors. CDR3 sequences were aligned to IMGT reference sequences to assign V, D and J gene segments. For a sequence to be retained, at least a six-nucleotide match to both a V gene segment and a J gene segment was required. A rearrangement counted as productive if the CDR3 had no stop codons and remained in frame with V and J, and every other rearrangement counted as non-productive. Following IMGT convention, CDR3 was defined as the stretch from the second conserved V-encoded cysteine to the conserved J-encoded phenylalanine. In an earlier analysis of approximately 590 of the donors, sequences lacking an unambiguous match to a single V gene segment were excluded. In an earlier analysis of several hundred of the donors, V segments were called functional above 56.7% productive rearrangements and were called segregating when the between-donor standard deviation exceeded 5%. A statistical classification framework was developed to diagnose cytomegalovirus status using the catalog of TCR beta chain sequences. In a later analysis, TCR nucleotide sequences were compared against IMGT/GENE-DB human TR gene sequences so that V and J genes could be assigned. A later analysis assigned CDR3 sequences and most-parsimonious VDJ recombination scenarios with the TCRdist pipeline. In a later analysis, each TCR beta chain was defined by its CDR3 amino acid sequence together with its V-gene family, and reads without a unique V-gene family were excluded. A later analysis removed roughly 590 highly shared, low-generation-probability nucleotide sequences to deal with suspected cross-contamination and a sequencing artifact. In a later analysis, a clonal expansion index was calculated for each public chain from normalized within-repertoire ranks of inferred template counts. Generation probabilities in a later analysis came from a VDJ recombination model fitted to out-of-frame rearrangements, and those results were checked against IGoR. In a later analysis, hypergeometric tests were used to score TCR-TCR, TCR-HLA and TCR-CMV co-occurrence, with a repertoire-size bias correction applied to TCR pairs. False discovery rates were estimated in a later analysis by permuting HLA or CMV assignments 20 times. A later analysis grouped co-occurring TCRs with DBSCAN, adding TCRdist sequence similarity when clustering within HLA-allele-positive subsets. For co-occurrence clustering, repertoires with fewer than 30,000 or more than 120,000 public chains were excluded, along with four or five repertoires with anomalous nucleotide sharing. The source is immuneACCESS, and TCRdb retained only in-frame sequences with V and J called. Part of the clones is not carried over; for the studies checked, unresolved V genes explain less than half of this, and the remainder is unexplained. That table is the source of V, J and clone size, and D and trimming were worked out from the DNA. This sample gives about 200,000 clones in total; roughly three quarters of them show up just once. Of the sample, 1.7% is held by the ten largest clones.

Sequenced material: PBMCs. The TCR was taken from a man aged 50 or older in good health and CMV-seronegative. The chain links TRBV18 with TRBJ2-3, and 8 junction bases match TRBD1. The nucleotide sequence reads TGTGCCAGCTCACTGACGACAGGGGGCACAGATACGCAGTATTTT. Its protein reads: CASSLTTGGTDTQYF.